These 4 T cell receptor beta chains came from one sample sequenced in a study of blood T cell repertoires in COVID-19. Produced via immunoSEQ multiplex PCR; TCRdb's table is partial and in-frame only. The sample contains some 120,000 clones, approximately 87% of which appear only once. What was sequenced was peripheral blood. All receptors come from a woman aged 60-70 years with acute or convalescent COVID-19.

The chain links TRBV3-1 (or the pseudogene TRBV3-2) to TRBJ2-3, with 8 nucleotides matching TRBD2. The trim removed 4 bases at V and 5 bases at J, leaving 11 bases unmatched. Germline V gene data show CDR1 as LGHDT and CDR2 as YNNKEL (reference sequence). This CDR3 has 16 amino acids. The CDR3, as DNA: TGTGCCAGCAGCCTTAGACTTAGCGGGACGGGAGATACGCAGTATTTT. Protein product: CASSLRLSGTGDTQYF.

J is TRBJ1-3 and V is TRBV10-3; 7 positions match TRBD1. From germline, CDR1 is ENHRY and CDR2 SYGVKD. V lost 6 bases and J lost 4; bases outside the gene matches: 6. CDR3 length: 14 residues. CDR3 nucleotides: TGTGCCATCAGAGGTTCGGGACAGGGAAACACCATATATTTT. The encoded protein is CAIRGSGQGNTIYF.

This chain uses TRBV7-2 with TRBJ1-2; TRBD1 is a possible D gene (5 bases). Germline assignment: CDR1 SGHTA and CDR2 FQGNSA. With 0 bases removed from V and 6 bases from J, the gap between germline ends came to 14 bases. The CDR3 has 15 residues. The CDR3: CASSLALQGGNGYTF. CDR3 bases: TGTGCCAGCAGCTTAGCGCTTCAGGGCGGGAATGGCTACACCTTC.

The DNA of the CDR3 is TGTGCCAGCACCCCGGGACAACTTAGCAATCAGCCCCAGCATTTT. It codes for CASTPGQLSNQPQHF. The rearrangement uses TRBV2 and TRBJ1-5, with D possibly being TRBD1 (6 bases). Germline lookup yields CDR1 SNHLY and CDR2 FYNNEI. This CDR3 spans 15 amino acids. V lost 7 bases and J lost 0, with 13 bases in between.